A selection of T cell receptor beta chains follows, all from one sample in a study of shared clonotypes between healthy human individuals. The table came from immunoSEQ multiplex PCR; TCRdb's copy has only in-frame clones and leaves some out. The sample includes 850,000 to 1,100,000 clones, 60% to 80% of them seen just once. Sequenced material: memory CD4+ T cells from PBMCs. The receptors here all came from a man between 18 and 29 years old in good health. Some clones in this sample may be carry-over from other donors' samples. CDR3s include the opening cysteine and the closing phenylalanine or tryptophan. The order of the fields is J gene, V gene, CDR3 length, D gene, clone size, CDR3 DNA, CDR3 protein. A D gene is named only where the DNA matches it firmly. Clone size is given for some rows only: seen once, a few or many times, or a class if the clone is expanded.

TRBJ1-3,TRBV7-6,14,-,-,TGTGCCAGCAGCATGCTCCCCTCTGGAAACACCATATATTTT,CASSMLPSGNTIYF
TRBJ1-2,TRBV28,14,-,-,TGTGCCAGCAGTTTAGTTCAGGGGCCCTATGGCTACACCTTC,CASSLVQGPYGYTF
TRBJ2-1,TRBV10-3,13,TRBD2,-,TGTGCCATCAGAGGGACTAGATCGGATGAGCAGTTCTTC,CAIRGTRSDEQFF
TRBJ1-1,TRBV7-3,13,-,-,TGTGCCAGCAGCTTAAACCGGAACACTGAAGCTTTCTTT,CASSLNRNTEAFF
TRBJ1-2,TRBV30,13,-,-,TGTGCCTGGATCCCCGGGATGACAGATGGCTACACCTTC,CAWIPGMTDGYTF
TRBJ1-3,TRBV19,15,-,few,TGTGCCAGTAGATCCCCGGGCCTCTCTGGAAACACCATATATTTT,CASRSPGLSGNTIYF
TRBJ1-5,TRBV7-2,12,-,-,TGTGCCAGCAGCTCCCAGAATCAGCCCCAGCATTTT,CASSSQNQPQHF
TRBJ2-7,TRBV6-5,13,-,-,TGTGCCAGCAGTTACCCCGGAACCTACGAGCAGTACTTC,CASSYPGTYEQYF
TRBJ2-3,TRBV28,14,-,-,TGTGCCAGCAGTTTCGGCAGGGTAGGAGATACGCAGTATTTT,CASSFGRVGDTQYF
TRBJ1-2,TRBV29-1,14,-,-,TGCAGCACCGAACACAGGTTGACTAACTATGGCTACACCTTC,CSTEHRLTNYGYTF
TRBJ1-1,TRBV6-1,14,-,-,TGTGCCAGCAGTGTCGGGGCCAGGGACACTGAAGCTTTCTTT,CASSVGARDTEAFF
TRBJ2-1,TRBV18,14,-,-,TGTGCCAGCTCACCCGGGACGGTTGGGGATGAGCAGTTCTTC,CASSPGTVGDEQFF
TRBJ2-7,TRBV7-2,14,-,-,TGTGCCAGCAGCACCCAACATGACAGCTACGAGCAGTACTTC,CASSTQHDSYEQYF
TRBJ2-5,TRBV7-2,12,-,-,TGTGCCAGCGCACGTAGTGGAGAGACCCAGTACTTC,CASARSGETQYF
TRBJ1-1,TRBV11-2,14,-,-,TGTGCCAGCAGCCCTAGTTGGGACGGCACTGAAGCTTTCTTT,CASSPSWDGTEAFF
TRBJ2-7,TRBV29-1,14,-,-,TGCAGCGCCGTACCCATCCGGGGGTACTACGAGCAGTACTTC,CSAVPIRGYYEQYF
TRBJ2-1,TRBV10-3,15,TRBD2,-,TGTGCCATCAGCCTCGGACTAGCGGACTACAATGAGCAGTTCTTC,CAISLGLADYNEQFF
TRBJ2-5,TRBV7-2,18,TRBD2,-,TGTGCCAGCAGCGGCACGGGATCTTCTAGCGGGACACAAGAGACCCAGTACTTC,CASSGTGSSSGTQETQYF
TRBJ1-1,TRBV18,13,TRBD1,few,TGTGCCAGCTCACCCCAGGGGGCCACTGAAGCTTTCTTT,CASSPQGATEAFF
TRBJ2-7,TRBV27,13,-,few,TGTGCCAGCAGTTTACAGGGGCACTACGAGCAGTACTTC,CASSLQGHYEQYF
TRBJ1-4,TRBV30,16,TRBD1,few,TGTGCCTGGAGTTTGGGGCAGGGGGCGGTGGGAGAAAAACTGTTTTTT,CAWSLGQGAVGEKLFF
TRBJ1-1,TRBV28,15,-,-,TGTGCCAGCACCCTGGGGGGAGGGGTTTACACTGAAGCTTTCTTT,CASTLGGGVYTEAFF
TRBJ1-2,TRBV27,14,-,many,TGTGCCAGCAGTCCGTCGGTAGGGCTCGTTGGCTACACCTTC,CASSPSVGLVGYTF
TRBJ2-3,TRBV11-3,12,-,-,TGTGCCAGCAGCTTAGACCGGGATACGCAGTATTTT,CASSLDRDTQYF
TRBJ2-3,TRBV7-8,14,-,once,TGTGCCAGCAGCTTGGCGGGTCGAACAGATACGCAGTATTTT,CASSLAGRTDTQYF
TRBJ1-3,TRBV4-1,15,-,-,TGCGCCAGCAGCCCGACATATAACTCTGGAAACACCATATATTTT,CASSPTYNSGNTIYF
TRBJ2-7,TRBV28,16,-,-,TGTGCCAGCAGCACCCCCGGACTGCTTCTCTCCTACGAGCAGTACTTC,CASSTPGLLLSYEQYF
TRBJ2-3,TRBV7-6,16,TRBD2,-,TGTGCCAGCAGCTTAGTTGGCGGGAGTAGCACAGATACGCAGTATTTT,CASSLVGGSSTDTQYF
TRBJ2-3,TRBV19,17,TRBD1,-,TGTGCCAGTAGTATAGGGAGACAGGGCCTTAGCACAGATACGCAGTATTTT,CASSIGRQGLSTDTQYF
TRBJ2-1,TRBV4-2,16,TRBD2,-,TGTGCCAGCAGCCAAGGACTAGCGGACTCCTACAATGAGCAGTTCTTC,CASSQGLADSYNEQFF
TRBJ1-1,TRBV11-2,13,-,once,TGTGCCAGCAGCCTTGAGGGACTGGGTGAAGCTTTCTTT,CASSLEGLGEAFF
TRBJ1-5,TRBV2,18,-,few,TGTGCCAGCAGTGTACCGGACGGCGAGCCCTATAGCAATCAGCCCCAGCATTTT,CASSVPDGEPYSNQPQHF
TRBJ1-1,TRBV4-1,15,-,-,TGCGCCAGCAGCCAAAGGAGGCAAATAGGAACTGAAGCTTTCTTT,CASSQRRQIGTEAFF
TRBJ2-3,TRBV9,15,-,-,TGTGCCAGCAGCGTCGGGCAGAAAAACACAGATACGCAGTATTTT,CASSVGQKNTDTQYF
TRBJ2-3,TRBV19,15,-,many,TGTGCCAGTCGTCGGGTAGACTCTAGCACAGATACGCAGTATTTT,CASRRVDSSTDTQYF
TRBJ2-5,TRBV5-1,14,-,-,TGCGCCAGCAGCGATAGACGGCCCCAAGAGACCCAGTACTTC,CASSDRRPQETQYF
TRBJ1-3,TRBV11-1,14,TRBD1,-,TGTGCCAGCAGCAGGACAGGGATAGGAAACACCATATATTTT,CASSRTGIGNTIYF
TRBJ1-4,TRBV4-2,16,-,-,TGTGCCAGCAGCCAAGCCGGCAGGGCAACTAATGAAAAACTGTTTTTT,CASSQAGRATNEKLFF
TRBJ2-5,TRBV28,15,TRBD2,-,TGTGCCAGCAGTGGCAGCGGGAGTCTTCAAGAGACCCAGTACTTC,CASSGSGSLQETQYF